The 9 T cell receptor beta chains presented below share a single source sample, sequenced in a study of OX40 agonist ivuxolimab in advanced cancers. The data were produced by immunoSEQ multiplex PCR, yet TCRdb's version contains in-frame clones alone and is incomplete. Of about 36,000 clones listed, 60% to 85% were seen once; the top ten hold 20% to 25%. The sequenced sample was CD4+ or CD8+ T cells sorted from blood, obtained in a trial of the OX40 agonist ivuxolimab. All receptors derive from an adult with an advanced solid tumor such as melanoma, head and neck, liver or kidney cancer.

The chain is built from TRBV7-9 and TRBJ1-1, with D possibly being TRBD1 (6 bases). V was trimmed by 2 bases and J by 5 bases, leaving 9 bases between them. Germline lookup yields CDR1 SEHNR and CDR2 FQNEAQ (reference sequence). The CDR3 runs to 13 residues. CDR3 nucleotides: TGTGCCAGCAGCTTAACAGGGCCTACTGAAGCTTTCTTT. Translation gives CASSLTGPTEAFF.

V gene TRBV10-3 combines with J gene TRBJ1-2; perhaps TRBD1 as D (5 bases). Germline values: CDR1 ENHRY, CDR2 SYGVKD. V was pared by 3 bases and J by 7 bases, with 12 bases between. The CDR3 totals 13 residues. CDR3 nucleotides: TGTGCCATCAGTGACTCAGGCGGGGGTGGCTACACCTTC. Its protein is CAISDSGGGGYTF.

This clone has ten or more counts. The chain links TRBV29-1 to TRBJ2-3; no clear D. V lost 3 bases and J lost 1, with 5 bases in between. Germline V CDR1 and CDR2: SQVTM, ANQGSEA. The CDR3 runs to 12 residues. CDR3 amino acids: CSVDGGTDTQYF. The CDR3 DNA reads as TGCAGCGTTGATGGAGGCACAGATACGCAGTATTTT.

V and J are TRBV6-1 and TRBJ1-2, with 8 bases identical to TRBD1. This CDR3 is 14 amino acids long. Looked up from germline, CDR1 is MNHNS and CDR2 is SASEGT. J lost 9 bases, V lost 1 base, and 7 bases had no gene match. CDR3 sequence (DNA): TGTGCCAGCAGTGAAGTGGACAGGGTGAACCGCTACACCTTC. It yields the protein CASSEVDRVNRYTF.

V and J are TRBV10-3 and TRBJ2-2; 8 nucleotides agree with TRBD1. V shed 7 bases and J 3 bases; nucleotides not matched to a gene: 7. The CDR3 runs 15 residues. Germline V gene sequence: CDR1 ENHRY, CDR2 SYGVKD. The CDR3 region has the DNA TGTGCCATCAAGGACAGGGTTGGGGACACCGGGGAGCTGTTTTTT. Translating gives CAIKDRVGDTGELFF.

The V call is TRBV21-1, the J call TRBJ1-5. TRBV21-1 is termed a pseudogene. The CDR3 runs to 15 residues. As DNA, the CDR3 is TGTGCCAGCAGCAAAGAACCAGCCGGCAATCAGCCCCAGCATTTT. It codes for CASSKEPAGNQPQHF.

The rearrangement links TRBV11-2 to TRBJ2-5, with D possibly TRBD1 on 6 matching bases. The V gene's germline CDR1 is SGHAT and CDR2 FQNNGV. The CDR3 is 15 residues long. V lost 6 bases and J lost 7, with 21 bases in between. The chain's CDR3 is CASRPGTNVGGTQYF. The DNA of the CDR3 is TGTGCCAGCAGACCCGGGACAAATGTGGGCGGGACCCAGTACTTC.

V and J are TRBV18 and TRBJ1-2; D uncertain. The CDR3 runs to 14 residues. Germline CDR1 and CDR2: KGHSH and LQKENI. V was pared by 5 bases and J by 0 bases, with 10 bases between. The CDR3 is CASSADLSNYGYTF. The CDR3 DNA reads TGTGCCAGCTCAGCGGACCTCTCTAACTATGGCTACACCTTC.

This chain links TRBV5-6 with TRBJ1-4, with 9 bases aligning to TRBD1. V lost 4 bases and J lost 7; bases outside the gene matches: 8. The V gene's germline CDR1 is SGHDT and CDR2 YYEEEE. The CDR3 covers 15 residues. This CDR3 is CASSRTGTGIEKLFF. Written as DNA, the CDR3 is TGTGCCAGCAGCCGAACCGGGACAGGGATTGAAAAACTGTTTTTT.